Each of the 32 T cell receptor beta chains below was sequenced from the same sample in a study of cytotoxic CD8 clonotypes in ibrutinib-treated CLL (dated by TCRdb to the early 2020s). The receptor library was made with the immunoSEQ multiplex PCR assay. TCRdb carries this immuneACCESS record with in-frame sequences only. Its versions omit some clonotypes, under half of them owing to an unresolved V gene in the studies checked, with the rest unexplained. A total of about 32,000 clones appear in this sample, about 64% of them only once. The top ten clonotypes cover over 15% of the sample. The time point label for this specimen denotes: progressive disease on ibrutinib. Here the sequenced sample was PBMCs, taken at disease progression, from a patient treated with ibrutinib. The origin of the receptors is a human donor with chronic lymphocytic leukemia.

CDR3 bases: TGTGCCAGCAGCGGGACCGGGACTCGCGCCTACGAGCAGTACTTC. Its translation: CASSGTGTRAYEQYF. The chain couples TRBV5-4 to TRBJ2-7, with a tentative D call TRBD2 (6 bases). V was shortened by 4 bases and J by 2 bases, with 16 bases between the two germline ends. Germline V gene lookup returns CDR1 SGHNT and CDR2 YYREEE (reference sequence). The CDR3 runs to 15 residues.

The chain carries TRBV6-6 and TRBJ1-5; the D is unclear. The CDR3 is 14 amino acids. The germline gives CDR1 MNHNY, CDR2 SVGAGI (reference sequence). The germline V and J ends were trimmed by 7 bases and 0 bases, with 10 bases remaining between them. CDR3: CASTRTDSNQPQHF. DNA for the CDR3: TGTGCCAGCACCAGGACGGATAGCAATCAGCCCCAGCATTTT.

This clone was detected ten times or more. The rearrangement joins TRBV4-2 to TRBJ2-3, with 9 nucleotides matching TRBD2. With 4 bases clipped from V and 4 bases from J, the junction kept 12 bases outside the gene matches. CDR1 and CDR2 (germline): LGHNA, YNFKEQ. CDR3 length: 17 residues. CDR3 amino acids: CASSLQVAGAGSDTQYF. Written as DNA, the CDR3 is TGTGCCAGCAGCCTCCAGGTAGCGGGGGCCGGATCAGATACGCAGTATTTT.

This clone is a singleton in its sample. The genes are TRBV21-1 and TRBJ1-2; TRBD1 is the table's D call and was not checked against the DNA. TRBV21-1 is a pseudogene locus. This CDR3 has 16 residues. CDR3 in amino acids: CASSNNPWGPLYGYTF. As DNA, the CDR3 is TGTGCCAGCAGCAACAACCCATGGGGGCCGCTCTATGGCTACACCTTC.

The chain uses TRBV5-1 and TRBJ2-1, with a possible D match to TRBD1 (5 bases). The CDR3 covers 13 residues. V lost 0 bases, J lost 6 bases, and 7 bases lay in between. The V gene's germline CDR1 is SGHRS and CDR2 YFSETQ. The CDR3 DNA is TGCGCCAGCAGCTTGGGACAGATCAATGAGCAGTTCTTC. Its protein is CASSLGQINEQFF.

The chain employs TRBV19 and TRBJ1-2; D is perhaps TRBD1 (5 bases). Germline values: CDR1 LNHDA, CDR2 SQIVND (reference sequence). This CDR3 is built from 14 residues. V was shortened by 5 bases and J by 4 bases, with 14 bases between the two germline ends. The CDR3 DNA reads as TGTGCCAGTAGTCCCCCCGGGGCAGCCTATGGCTACACCTTC. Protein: CASSPPGAAYGYTF.

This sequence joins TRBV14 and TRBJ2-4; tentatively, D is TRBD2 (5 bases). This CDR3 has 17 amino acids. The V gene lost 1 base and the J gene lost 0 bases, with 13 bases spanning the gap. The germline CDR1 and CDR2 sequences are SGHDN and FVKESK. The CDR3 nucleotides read TGTGCCAGCAGCCAAGTGGAGGCAGACCTAGCCAAAAACATTCAGTACTTC. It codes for CASSQVEADLAKNIQYF.

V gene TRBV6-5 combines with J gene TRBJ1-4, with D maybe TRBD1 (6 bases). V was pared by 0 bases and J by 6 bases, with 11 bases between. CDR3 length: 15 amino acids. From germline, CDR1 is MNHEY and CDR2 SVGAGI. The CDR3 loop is CASSYSSGAYEKLFF. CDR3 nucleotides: TGTGCCAGCAGTTACTCGTCAGGGGCTTATGAAAAACTGTTTTTT.

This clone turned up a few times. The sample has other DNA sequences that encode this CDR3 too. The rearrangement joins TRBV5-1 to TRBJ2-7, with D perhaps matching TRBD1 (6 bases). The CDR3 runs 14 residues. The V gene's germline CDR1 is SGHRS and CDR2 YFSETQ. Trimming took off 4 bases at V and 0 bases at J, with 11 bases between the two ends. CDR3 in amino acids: CASSLTDSSYEQYF. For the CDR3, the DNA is TGCGCCAGCAGCCTGACGGACAGCTCCTACGAGCAGTACTTC.

CDR3 residues: CASSPYSGTGGNTIYF. DNA of the CDR3: TGTGCCAGCAGCCCATATTCCGGGACAGGGGGAAACACCATATATTTT. The chain employs TRBV5-4 and TRBJ1-3, with 9 bases lining up with TRBD1. This CDR3 spans 16 amino acids. After removal of 4 bases from V and 4 bases from J, the junction contained 9 bases not matched to a gene. The V gene's germline CDR1 is SGHNT and CDR2 YYREEE (reference sequence).

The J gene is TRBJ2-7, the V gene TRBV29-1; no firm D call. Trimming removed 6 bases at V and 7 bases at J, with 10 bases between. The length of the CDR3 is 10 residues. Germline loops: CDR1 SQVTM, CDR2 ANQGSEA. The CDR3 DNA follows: TGCAGCGTCAAAGCGAGGGAGCAGTACTTC. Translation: CSVKAREQYF.

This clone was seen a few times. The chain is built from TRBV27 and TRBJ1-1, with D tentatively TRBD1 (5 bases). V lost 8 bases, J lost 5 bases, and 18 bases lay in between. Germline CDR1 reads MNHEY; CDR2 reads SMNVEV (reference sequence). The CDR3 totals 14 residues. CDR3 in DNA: TGTGCCAGCCTCCCCTGGGGGTCGTCTACTGAAGCTTTCTTT. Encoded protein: CASLPWGSSTEAFF.

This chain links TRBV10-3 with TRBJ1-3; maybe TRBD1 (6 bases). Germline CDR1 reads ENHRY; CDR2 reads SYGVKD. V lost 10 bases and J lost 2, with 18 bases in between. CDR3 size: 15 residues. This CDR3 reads CASRLIQGTGNTIYF. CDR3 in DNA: TGTGCCAGCAGGCTCATCCAGGGGACTGGAAACACCATATATTTT.

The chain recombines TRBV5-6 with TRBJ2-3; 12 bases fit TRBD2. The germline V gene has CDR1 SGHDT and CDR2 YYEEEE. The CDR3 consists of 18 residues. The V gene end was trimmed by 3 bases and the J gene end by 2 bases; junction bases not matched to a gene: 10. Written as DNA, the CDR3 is TGTGCCAGCAGCTCCATGACTAGCGGGGGACTTTACACAGATACGCAGTATTTT. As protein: CASSSMTSGGLYTDTQYF.

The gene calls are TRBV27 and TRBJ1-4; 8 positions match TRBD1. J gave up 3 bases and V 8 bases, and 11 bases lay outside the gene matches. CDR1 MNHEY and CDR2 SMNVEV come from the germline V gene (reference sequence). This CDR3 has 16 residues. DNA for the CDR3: TGTGCCAGCTCCCCGGGGCAGGGGGCTTCTAATGAAAAACTGTTTTTT. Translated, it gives CASSPGQGASNEKLFF.

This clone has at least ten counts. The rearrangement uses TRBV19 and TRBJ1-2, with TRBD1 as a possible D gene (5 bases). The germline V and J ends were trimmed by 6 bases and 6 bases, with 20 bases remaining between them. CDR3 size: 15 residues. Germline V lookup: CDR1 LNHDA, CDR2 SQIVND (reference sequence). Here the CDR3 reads CASSRLRGLKDGYTF. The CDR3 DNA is TGTGCCAGTAGCCGCCTCCGGGGCCTAAAGGATGGCTACACCTTC.

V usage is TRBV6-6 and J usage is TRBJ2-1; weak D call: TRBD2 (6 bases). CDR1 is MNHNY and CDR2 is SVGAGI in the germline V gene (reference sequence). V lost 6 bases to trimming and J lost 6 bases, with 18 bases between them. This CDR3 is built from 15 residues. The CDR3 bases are TGTGCCAGCAGGCCGGACCTCGGGCGGGGCAATGAGCAGTTCTTC. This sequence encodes CASRPDLGRGNEQFF.

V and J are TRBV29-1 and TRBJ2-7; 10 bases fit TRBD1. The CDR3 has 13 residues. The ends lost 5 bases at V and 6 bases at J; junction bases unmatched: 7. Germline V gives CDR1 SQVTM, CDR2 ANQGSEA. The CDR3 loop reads CSVPGQGPGEQYF. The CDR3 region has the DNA TGCAGCGTTCCGGGACAGGGGCCCGGCGAGCAGTACTTC.

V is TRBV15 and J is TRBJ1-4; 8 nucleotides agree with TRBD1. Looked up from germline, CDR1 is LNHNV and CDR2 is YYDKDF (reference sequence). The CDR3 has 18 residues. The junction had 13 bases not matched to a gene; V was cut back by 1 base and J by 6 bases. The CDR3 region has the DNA TGTGCCACCAGCAGAGCGTCAGGGGGCTGGTTGGTGGATGAAAAACTGTTTTTT. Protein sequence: CATSRASGGWLVDEKLFF.

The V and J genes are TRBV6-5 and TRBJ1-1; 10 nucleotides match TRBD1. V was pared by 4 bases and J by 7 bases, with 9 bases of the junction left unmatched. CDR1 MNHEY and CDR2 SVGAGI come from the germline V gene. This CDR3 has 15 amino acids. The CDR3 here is CASSFRGQGGGEAFF. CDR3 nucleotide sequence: TGTGCCAGCAGTTTCCGAGGACAGGGGGGCGGTGAAGCTTTCTTT.

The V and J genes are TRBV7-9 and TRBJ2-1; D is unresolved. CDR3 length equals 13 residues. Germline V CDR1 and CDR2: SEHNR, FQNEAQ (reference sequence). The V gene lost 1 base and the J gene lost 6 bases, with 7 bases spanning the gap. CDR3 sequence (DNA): TGTGCCAGCAGCTTAGGGGTGGGCAATGAGCAGTTCTTC. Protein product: CASSLGVGNEQFF. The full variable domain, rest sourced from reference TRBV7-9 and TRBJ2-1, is DTGVSQNPRHKITKRGQNVTFRCDPISEHNRLYWYRQTLGQGPEFLTYFQNEAQLEKSRLLSDRFSAERPKGSFSTLEIQRTEQGDSAMYLCASSLGVGNEQFFGPGTRLTVL.

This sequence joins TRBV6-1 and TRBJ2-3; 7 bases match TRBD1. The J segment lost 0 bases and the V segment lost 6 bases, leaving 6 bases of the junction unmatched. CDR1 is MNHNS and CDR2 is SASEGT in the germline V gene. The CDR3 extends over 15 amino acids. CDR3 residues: CASRPTGQSTDTQYF. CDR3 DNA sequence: TGTGCCAGCAGGCCTACGGGACAGAGCACAGATACGCAGTATTTT.

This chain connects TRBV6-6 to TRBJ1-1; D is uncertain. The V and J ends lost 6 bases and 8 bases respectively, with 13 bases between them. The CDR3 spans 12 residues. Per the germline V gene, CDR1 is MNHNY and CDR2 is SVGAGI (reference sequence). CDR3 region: CASSGPGGEAFF. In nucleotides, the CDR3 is TGTGCCAGCAGCGGTCCGGGAGGCGAAGCTTTCTTT.

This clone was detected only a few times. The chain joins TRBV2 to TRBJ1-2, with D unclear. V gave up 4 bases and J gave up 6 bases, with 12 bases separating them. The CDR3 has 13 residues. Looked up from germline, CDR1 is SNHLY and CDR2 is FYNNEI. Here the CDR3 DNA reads TGTGCCAGCAGTGTCGGGAGTCAGGATGGCTACACCTTC. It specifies CASSVGSQDGYTF.

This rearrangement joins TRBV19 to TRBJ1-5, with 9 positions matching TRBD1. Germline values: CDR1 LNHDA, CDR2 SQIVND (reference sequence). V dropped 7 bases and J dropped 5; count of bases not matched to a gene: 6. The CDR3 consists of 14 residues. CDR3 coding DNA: TGTGCCAGTAAGGGACAGGGTCCCTATCAGCCCCAGCATTTT. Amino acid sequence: CASKGQGPYQPQHF.

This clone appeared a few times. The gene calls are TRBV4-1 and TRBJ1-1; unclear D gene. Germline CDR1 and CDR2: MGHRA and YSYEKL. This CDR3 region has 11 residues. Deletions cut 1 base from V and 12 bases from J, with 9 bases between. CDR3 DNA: TGCGCCAGCAGCCAAGGGGAATTACCTTTCTTT. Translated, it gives CASSQGELPFF.

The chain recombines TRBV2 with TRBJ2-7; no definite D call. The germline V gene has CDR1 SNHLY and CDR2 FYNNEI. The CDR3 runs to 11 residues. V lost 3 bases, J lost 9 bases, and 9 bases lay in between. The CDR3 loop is CASSDFLGQYF. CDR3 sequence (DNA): TGTGCCAGCAGTGACTTCTTGGGGCAGTACTTC. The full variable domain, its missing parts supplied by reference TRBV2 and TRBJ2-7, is EPEVTQTPSHQVTQMGQEVILRCVPISNHLYFYWYRQILGQKVEFLVSFYNNEISEKSEIFDDQFSVERPDGSNFTLKIRSTKLEDSAMYFCASSDFLGQYFGPGTRLTVT.

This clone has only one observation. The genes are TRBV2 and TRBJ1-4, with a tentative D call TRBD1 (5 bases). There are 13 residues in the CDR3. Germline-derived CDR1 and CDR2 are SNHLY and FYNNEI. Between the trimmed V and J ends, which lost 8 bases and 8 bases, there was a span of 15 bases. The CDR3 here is CASLGTRMEKLFF. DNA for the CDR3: TGTGCCAGCCTAGGGACTAGAATGGAAAAACTGTTTTTT. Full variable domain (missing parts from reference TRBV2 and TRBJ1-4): EPEVTQTPSHQVTQMGQEVILRCVPISNHLYFYWYRQILGQKVEFLVSFYNNEISEKSEIFDDQFSVERPDGSNFTLKIRSTKLEDSAMYFCASLGTRMEKLFFGSGTQLSVL.

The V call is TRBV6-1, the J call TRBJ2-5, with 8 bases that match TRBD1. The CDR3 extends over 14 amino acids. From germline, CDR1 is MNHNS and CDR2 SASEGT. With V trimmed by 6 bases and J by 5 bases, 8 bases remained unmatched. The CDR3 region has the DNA TGTGCCAGCAGGTTAACAGGGGGATGGGAGACCCAGTACTTC. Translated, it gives CASRLTGGWETQYF.

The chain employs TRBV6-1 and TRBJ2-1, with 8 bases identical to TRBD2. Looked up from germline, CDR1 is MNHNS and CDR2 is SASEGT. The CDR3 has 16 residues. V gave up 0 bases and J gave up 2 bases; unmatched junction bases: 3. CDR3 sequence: CASSEAASGPYNEQFF. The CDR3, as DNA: TGTGCCAGCAGTGAAGCGGCTAGCGGGCCCTACAATGAGCAGTTCTTC.

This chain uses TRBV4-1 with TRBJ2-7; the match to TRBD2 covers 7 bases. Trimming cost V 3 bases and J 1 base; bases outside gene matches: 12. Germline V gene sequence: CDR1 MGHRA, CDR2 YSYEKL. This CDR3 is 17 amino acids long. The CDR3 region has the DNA TGCGCCAGCAGCCAGGGGGACTATTGGTCTAAATCCTACGAGCAGTACTTC. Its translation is CASSQGDYWSKSYEQYF.

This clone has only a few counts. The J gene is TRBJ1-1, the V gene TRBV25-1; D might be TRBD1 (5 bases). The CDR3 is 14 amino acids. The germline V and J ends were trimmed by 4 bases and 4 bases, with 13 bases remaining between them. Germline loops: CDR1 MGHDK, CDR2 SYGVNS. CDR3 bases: TGTGCCAGCAGTGGGGCAGGGCGGAGCACTGAAGCTTTCTTT. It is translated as CASSGAGRSTEAFF.